The 22 T cell receptor beta chains presented below share a single source sample, sequenced in a study of cytomegalovirus exposure and HLA in healthy donors. The PCR ran on 60 Vbeta and 13 Jbeta primers. Repertoires were generated with immunoSEQ multiplex PCR, while TCRdb's copy carries only in-frame clones and drops some. This sample's clone table lists 150,000 to 200,000 clones. The source material was PBMCs. These receptors were collected from a woman aged 55-69 years in good health and CMV-seronegative.

V usage is TRBV18 and J usage is TRBJ1-3, with a possible D match to TRBD1 (5 bases). The V and J ends lost 2 bases and 1 base respectively, with 9 bases between them. CDR1 and CDR2 from the germline V gene are KGHSH and LQKENI. The CDR3 totals 15 residues. The CDR3 nucleotides are TGTGCCAGCTCACCATCCGACAGTTCTGGAAACACCATATATTTT. As protein: CASSPSDSSGNTIYF.

This chain uses TRBV5-8 with TRBJ1-1; perhaps TRBD1 as D (5 bases). V gave up 0 bases and J gave up 1 base, with 10 bases separating them. In germline, CDR1 is SGHTS, CDR2 YDEGEE. CDR3 length: 15 residues. CDR3 sequence: CASSLGGSRNTEAFF. CDR3 sequence (DNA): TGTGCCAGCAGCTTGGGGGGCAGCAGGAACACTGAAGCTTTCTTT.

The V and J genes are TRBV7-9 and TRBJ1-1; the match to TRBD1 covers 8 bases. The CDR3 runs to 16 residues. Germline CDR1 reads SEHNR; CDR2 reads FQNEAQ (reference sequence). J lost 0 bases, V lost 4 bases, and 7 bases had no gene match. In DNA form, the CDR3 reads TGTGCCAGCAGCTCCCCCCGACAGGGGATGAACACTGAAGCTTTCTTT. It is translated as CASSSPRQGMNTEAFF.

The chain has TRBV6-6 and TRBJ2-5; D is possibly TRBD1 (6 bases). The CDR3 runs to 16 residues. From germline, CDR1 is MNHNY and CDR2 SVGAGI (reference sequence). V gave up 6 bases and J gave up 2 bases, with 19 bases separating them. The CDR3 DNA reads as TGTGCCAGCAGCGGGGTATACGGACAGTATCAAGAGACCCAGTACTTC. Translation: CASSGVYGQYQETQYF.

This sequence joins TRBV19 and TRBJ2-1; D is possibly TRBD2 (6 bases). The CDR3 consists of 16 residues. Trimming removed 0 bases from V and 7 bases from J, with 16 bases in between. CDR1 LNHDA and CDR2 SQIVND come from the germline V gene (reference sequence). The CDR3 coding sequence is TGTGCCAGTAGTATAGAGGGGGGTCACGTTTATAATGAGCAGTTCTTC. It translates to CASSIEGGHVYNEQFF.

The V and J genes are TRBV5-1 and TRBJ1-1; tentatively, D is TRBD1 (6 bases). V dropped 4 bases and J dropped 3 bases, with 13 bases sitting between them. Germline CDR1 and CDR2: SGHRS and YFSETQ. CDR3 length: 14 residues. CDR3 sequence: CASSPVQGDTEAFF. The CDR3, as DNA: TGCGCCAGCAGCCCCGTACAGGGCGACACTGAAGCTTTCTTT.

The V and J genes are TRBV5-4 and TRBJ2-1; 8 nucleotides match TRBD2. The CDR3 loop spans 15 amino acids. With 4 bases clipped from V and 7 bases from J, the junction kept 10 bases outside the gene matches. Germline V gene sequence: CDR1 SGHNT, CDR2 YYREEE (reference sequence). The CDR3 bases are TGTGCCAGCAGCCCTCTGAGCGGGGGCGGGAATGAGCAGTTCTTC. This encodes CASSPLSGGGNEQFF.

This chain links TRBV6-1 with TRBJ1-2; TRBD1 matches 7 bases. Germline trimming cut 6 bases from V and 2 bases from J; bases unmatched to any gene: 6. CDR1 is MNHNS and CDR2 is SASEGT in the germline V gene. The CDR3 is made up of 14 amino acids. CDR3 protein: CASRPGQANYGYTF. The CDR3 nucleotides are TGTGCCAGCAGACCTGGACAGGCAAACTATGGCTACACCTTC.

The chain recombines TRBV15 with TRBJ1-5; D perhaps matches TRBD1 (5 bases). Germline lookup yields CDR1 LNHNV and CDR2 YYDKDF (reference sequence). Trimming stripped 3 bases from V and 11 bases from J, with 11 bases between. CDR3 length: 12 residues. The CDR3 DNA follows: TGTGCCACCAGCAGCCAGGGTAGGGCCCAGCATTTT. This gives the protein CATSSQGRAQHF.

V usage is TRBV2 and J usage is TRBJ1-5; D unresolved. The CDR3 runs 17 residues. Germline lookup yields CDR1 SNHLY and CDR2 FYNNEI. Trimming left V 4 bases short and J 3 bases short, with 19 bases between. CDR3 loop: CASSAPAPQINNQPQHF. DNA of the CDR3: TGTGCCAGCAGTGCGCCCGCCCCACAGATCAACAATCAGCCCCAGCATTTT.

The chain uses TRBV5-1 and TRBJ2-5, with D unresolved. From germline, CDR1 is SGHRS and CDR2 YFSETQ. The length of the CDR3 is 11 residues. V was cut by 5 bases and J by 3 bases, with 5 bases left in between. The CDR3 region is CASSSKETQYF. The CDR3 region has the DNA TGCGCCAGCAGTTCAAAAGAGACCCAGTACTTC.

The chain is built from TRBV7-6 and TRBJ2-5, with D maybe TRBD1 (6 bases). Germline CDR1 is SGHVS and CDR2 is FNYEAQ. Trimming shortened V by 3 bases and J by 5 bases, and 7 bases separated the two germline ends. CDR3 length: 12 residues. As DNA, the CDR3 is TGTGCCAGCAGCTTCCAGGGGGAGACCCAGTACTTC. Translated: CASSFQGETQYF.

This sequence joins TRBV7-9 and TRBJ2-2; 8 nucleotides align to TRBD1. V gave up 5 bases and J gave up 1 base; unmatched junction bases: 6. Germline V CDR1 and CDR2: SEHNR, FQNEAQ (reference sequence). This CDR3 has 16 residues. The CDR3 DNA is TGTGCCAGCAGCACAACCGGGACAGGGAACACCGGGGAGCTGTTTTTT. It codes for CASSTTGTGNTGELFF.

With regard to this clone: One junction end does not reproduce the germline sequence, and a read error may be involved. The V gene is TRBV5-1, the J gene TRBJ2-3; possibly TRBD2 for D (6 bases). The CDR3 runs 15 residues. The V gene's germline CDR1 is SGHRS and CDR2 YFSETQ. CDR3 sequence reads: CASSEGLISTDTRYF. CDR3 in DNA: TGCGCCAGCAGCGAGGGACTTATTAGCACAGATACGCGGTATTTT.

DNA of the CDR3: TGTGCCAGCAGCTTGAAGACTAGCGGGGGCTACACCGGGGAGCTGTTTTTT. Amino acids: CASSLKTSGGYTGELFF. The chain combines TRBV5-6 with TRBJ2-2; TRBD2 aligns across 12 bases. V lost 1 base and J lost 3; bases outside the gene matches: 4. The CDR3 is made up of 17 amino acids. CDR1 is SGHDT, CDR2 YYEEEE, per germline.

The V and J genes are TRBV7-2 and TRBJ2-7, with D maybe TRBD2 (6 bases). V lost 5 bases and J lost 3, with 17 bases in between. The germline V gene encodes CDR1 SGHTA and CDR2 FQGNSA. CDR3 size: 15 residues. This chain's CDR3 is CASSPQVGGGYEQYF. The CDR3 bases are TGTGCCAGCAGCCCCCAAGTGGGAGGAGGCTACGAGCAGTACTTC.

This chain's CDR3 is CASSYSGTGAEAFF. In DNA form, the CDR3 reads TGTGCCAGCAGTTACTCGGGAACAGGCGCTGAAGCTTTCTTT. V gene TRBV6-5 combines with J gene TRBJ1-1; D is perhaps TRBD1 (5 bases). V dropped 0 bases and J dropped 6 bases, with 11 bases sitting between them. Germline V gene lookup returns CDR1 MNHEY and CDR2 SVGAGI. The CDR3 sequence is 14 residues long.

The gene calls are TRBV25-1 and TRBJ1-3; unclear D gene. The V end was cut by 3 bases, the J end by 0 bases, with 6 bases between. The germline V gene encodes CDR1 MGHDK and CDR2 SYGVNS. This CDR3 contains 14 residues. Here the CDR3 DNA reads TGTGCCAGCAGTGAGCGGGGCTCTGGAAACACCATATATTTT. It yields the protein CASSERGSGNTIYF.

V and J are TRBV27 and TRBJ2-5, with 11 bases that match TRBD1. The CDR3 has 15 amino acids. Germline CDR1 and CDR2: MNHEY and SMNVEV (reference sequence). Trimming cost V 5 bases and J 5 bases; bases outside gene matches: 7. CDR3 DNA sequence: TGTGCCAGCAGTATGGGACAGGGGGAGGGTGAGACCCAGTACTTC. It specifies CASSMGQGEGETQYF.

V usage is TRBV5-4 and J usage is TRBJ1-1; D call uncertain. The CDR3 runs to 14 residues. V was trimmed by 4 bases and J by 1 base, leaving 11 bases between them. The germline V gene has CDR1 SGHNT and CDR2 YYREEE (reference sequence). The CDR3: CASSPWGGNTEAFF. The CDR3 DNA reads as TGTGCCAGCAGCCCGTGGGGAGGGAACACTGAAGCTTTCTTT.

The CDR3 nucleotides read TGCGCCAGCAGCTTGGCCGAGCGCACCGGGGAGCTGTTTTTT. As protein: CASSLAERTGELFF. The V and J genes are TRBV5-1 and TRBJ2-2; D not certain. Germline V CDR1 and CDR2: SGHRS, YFSETQ. V lost 0 bases and J 4 bases, leaving 7 bases between the germline ends. The CDR3 covers 14 residues.

The V gene is TRBV2, the J gene TRBJ2-7; TRBD1 agrees at 7 bases. With 8 bases clipped from V and 5 bases from J, the junction kept 12 bases outside the gene matches. The CDR3 loop spans 14 amino acids. The germline gives CDR1 SNHLY, CDR2 FYNNEI. CDR3 nucleotides: TGTGCCAGCTCTAGGGGGCATCTTTATAACGAGCAGTACTTC. It yields the protein CASSRGHLYNEQYF.